The entry below describes one T cell receptor (beta chain). Produced via immunoSEQ multiplex PCR; TCRdb's table is partial and in-frame only. Of tens of thousands of clones listed, about 70% were seen once; the top ten hold 8% to 10%. The sample is drawn from a study of blood T cell repertoires in COVID-19. Trimming shortened V by 4 bases and J by 3 bases, and 7 bases separated the two germline ends. The CDR3 extends over 13 amino acids. Germline CDR1 SGHKS, CDR2 YYEKEE (reference sequence). Sequenced input: peripheral blood. The clonotype comes from a man aged 70-80 years with active or convalescent COVID-19. V gene TRBV5-5 combines with J gene TRBJ1-4; D uncertain. CDR3 loop: CASSIYPNEKLFF. Here the CDR3 DNA reads TGTGCCAGCAGCATCTACCCTAATGAAAAACTGTTTTTT.